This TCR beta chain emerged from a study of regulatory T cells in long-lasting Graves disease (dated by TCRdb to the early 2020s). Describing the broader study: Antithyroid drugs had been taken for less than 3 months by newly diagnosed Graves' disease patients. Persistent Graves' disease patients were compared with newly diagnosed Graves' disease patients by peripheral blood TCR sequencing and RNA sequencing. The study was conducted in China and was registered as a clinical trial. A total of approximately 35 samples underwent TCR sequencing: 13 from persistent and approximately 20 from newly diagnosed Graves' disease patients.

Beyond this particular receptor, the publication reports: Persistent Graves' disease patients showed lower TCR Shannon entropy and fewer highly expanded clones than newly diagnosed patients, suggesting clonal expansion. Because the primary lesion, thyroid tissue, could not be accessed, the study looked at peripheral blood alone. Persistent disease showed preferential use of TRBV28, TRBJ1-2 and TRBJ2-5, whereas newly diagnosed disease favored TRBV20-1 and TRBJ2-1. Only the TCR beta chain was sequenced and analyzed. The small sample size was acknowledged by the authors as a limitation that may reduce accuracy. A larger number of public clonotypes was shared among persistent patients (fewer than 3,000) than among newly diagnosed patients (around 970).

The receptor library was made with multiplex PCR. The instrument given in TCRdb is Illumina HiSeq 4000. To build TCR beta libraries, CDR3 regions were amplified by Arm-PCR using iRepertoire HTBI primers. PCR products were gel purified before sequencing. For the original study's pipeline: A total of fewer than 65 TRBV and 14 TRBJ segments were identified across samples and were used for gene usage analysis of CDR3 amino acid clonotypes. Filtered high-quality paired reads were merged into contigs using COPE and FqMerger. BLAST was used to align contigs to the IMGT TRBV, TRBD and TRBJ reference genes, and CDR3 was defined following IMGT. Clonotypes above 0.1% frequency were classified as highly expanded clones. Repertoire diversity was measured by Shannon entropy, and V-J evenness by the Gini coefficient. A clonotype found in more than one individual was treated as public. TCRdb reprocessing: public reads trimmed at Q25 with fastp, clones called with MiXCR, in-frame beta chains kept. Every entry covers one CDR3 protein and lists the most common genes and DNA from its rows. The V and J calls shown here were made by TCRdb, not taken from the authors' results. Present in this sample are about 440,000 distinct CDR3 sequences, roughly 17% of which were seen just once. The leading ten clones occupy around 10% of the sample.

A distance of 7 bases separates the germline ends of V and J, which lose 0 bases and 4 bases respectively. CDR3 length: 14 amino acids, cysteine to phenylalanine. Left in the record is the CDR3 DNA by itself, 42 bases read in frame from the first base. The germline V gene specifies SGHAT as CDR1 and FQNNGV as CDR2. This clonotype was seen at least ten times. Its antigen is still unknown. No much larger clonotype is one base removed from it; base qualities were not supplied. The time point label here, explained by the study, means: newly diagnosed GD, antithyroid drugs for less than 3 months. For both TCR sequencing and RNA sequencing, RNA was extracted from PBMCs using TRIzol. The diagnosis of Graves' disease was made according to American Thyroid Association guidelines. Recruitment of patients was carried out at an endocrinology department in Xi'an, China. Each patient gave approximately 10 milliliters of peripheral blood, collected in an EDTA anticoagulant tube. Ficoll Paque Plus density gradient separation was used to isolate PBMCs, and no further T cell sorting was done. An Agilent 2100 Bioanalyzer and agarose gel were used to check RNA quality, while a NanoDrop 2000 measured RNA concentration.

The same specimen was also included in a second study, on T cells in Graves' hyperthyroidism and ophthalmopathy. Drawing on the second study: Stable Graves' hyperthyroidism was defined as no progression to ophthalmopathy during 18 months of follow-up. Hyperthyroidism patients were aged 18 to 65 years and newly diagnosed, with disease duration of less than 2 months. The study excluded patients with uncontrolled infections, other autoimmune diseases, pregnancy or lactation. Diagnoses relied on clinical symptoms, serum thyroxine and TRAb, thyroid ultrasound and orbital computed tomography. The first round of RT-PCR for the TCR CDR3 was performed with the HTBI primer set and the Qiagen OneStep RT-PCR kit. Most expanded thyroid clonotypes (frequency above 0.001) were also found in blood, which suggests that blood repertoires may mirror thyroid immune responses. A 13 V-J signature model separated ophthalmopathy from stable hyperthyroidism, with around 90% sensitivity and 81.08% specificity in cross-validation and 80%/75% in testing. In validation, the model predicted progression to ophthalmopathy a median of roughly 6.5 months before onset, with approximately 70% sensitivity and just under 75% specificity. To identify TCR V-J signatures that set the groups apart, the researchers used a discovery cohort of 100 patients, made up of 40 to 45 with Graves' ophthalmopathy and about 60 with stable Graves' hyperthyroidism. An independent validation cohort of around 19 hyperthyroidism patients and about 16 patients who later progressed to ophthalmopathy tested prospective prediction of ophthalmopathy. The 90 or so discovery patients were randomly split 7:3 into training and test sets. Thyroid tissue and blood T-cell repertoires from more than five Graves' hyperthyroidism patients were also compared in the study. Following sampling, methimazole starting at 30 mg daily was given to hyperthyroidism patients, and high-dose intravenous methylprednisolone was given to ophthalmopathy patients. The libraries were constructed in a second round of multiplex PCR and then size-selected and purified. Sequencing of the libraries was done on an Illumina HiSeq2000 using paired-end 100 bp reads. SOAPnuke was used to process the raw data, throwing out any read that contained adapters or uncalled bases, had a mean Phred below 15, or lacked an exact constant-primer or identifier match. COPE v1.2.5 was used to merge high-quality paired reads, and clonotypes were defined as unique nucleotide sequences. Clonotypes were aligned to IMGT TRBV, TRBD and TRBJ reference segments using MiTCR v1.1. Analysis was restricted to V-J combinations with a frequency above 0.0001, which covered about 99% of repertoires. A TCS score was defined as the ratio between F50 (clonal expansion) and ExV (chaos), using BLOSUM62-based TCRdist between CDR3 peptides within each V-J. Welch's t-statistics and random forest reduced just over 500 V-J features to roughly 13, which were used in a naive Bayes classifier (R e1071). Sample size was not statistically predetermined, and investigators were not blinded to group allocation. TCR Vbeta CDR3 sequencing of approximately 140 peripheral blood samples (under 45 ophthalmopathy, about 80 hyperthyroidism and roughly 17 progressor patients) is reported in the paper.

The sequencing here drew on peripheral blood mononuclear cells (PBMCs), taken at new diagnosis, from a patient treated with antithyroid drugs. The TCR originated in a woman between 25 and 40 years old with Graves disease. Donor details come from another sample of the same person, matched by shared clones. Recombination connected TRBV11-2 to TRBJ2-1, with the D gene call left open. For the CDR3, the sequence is CASSLDVEYNEQFF. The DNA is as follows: TGTGCCAGCAGCTTAGATGTAGAATACAATGAGCAGTTCTTC.